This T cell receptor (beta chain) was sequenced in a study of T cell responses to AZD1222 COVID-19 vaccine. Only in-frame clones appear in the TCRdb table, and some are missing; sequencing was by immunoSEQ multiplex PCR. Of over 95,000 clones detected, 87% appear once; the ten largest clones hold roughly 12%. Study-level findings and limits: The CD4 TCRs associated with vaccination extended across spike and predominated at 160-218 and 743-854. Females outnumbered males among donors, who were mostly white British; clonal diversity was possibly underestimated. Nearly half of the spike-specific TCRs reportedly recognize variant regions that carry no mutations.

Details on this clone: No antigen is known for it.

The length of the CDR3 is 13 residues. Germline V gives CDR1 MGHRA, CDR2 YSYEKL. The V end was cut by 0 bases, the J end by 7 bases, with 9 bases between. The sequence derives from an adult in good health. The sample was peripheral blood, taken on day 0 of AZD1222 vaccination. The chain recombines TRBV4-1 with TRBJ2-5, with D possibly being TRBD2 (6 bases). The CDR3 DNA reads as TGCGCCAGCAGCCAAGATGTCGGGGGGACCCAGTACTTC. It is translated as CASSQDVGGTQYF.